The present T cell receptor beta chain was sequenced within a study of spatial heterogeneity in lung cancer. Study information: The study consistently detected more beta-chain than alpha-chain sequences. Study-level findings and limits: The study estimated about 7% alpha and under 15% beta chain coverage of tumor T cells. Higher tumor mutation counts went along with higher counts of expanded intratumoral alpha and beta TCRs.

This clonotype was observed many times. Its matching antigen is unknown. The time point is: sample taken at primary tumor resection. Whole RNA was taken from tumor, nontumor lung or frozen PBMC; it was then sequenced unsorted. This CDR3 contains 13 residues. Per germline, CDR1 SEHNR and CDR2 FQNEAQ (reference sequence). The ends were cut back, 6 bases at V and 3 bases at J, with 8 bases in the middle. Individually, TCR cDNA molecules were each labelled with a unique molecular identifier. MiXCR, applied by TCRdb to the 5' RACE reads, yields one record per CDR3 protein. Of some 6,000 distinct CDR3 sequences in the sample, about 6.7% were seen once.

This sequence originates from a male donor with early-stage non-small cell lung cancer. V and J are TRBV7-9 and TRBJ2-2, with D perhaps TRBD1 (6 bases). Sequenced material: lung tumor tissue, taken at surgery. The CDR3 DNA sequence: TGTGCCAGCAGGGACAGAGACACCGGGGAGCTGTTTTTT. The encoded protein is CASRDRDTGELFF. Drawing the rest from reference TRBV7-9 and TRBJ2-2, the complete variable domain is DTGVSQNPRHKITKRGQNVTFRCDPISEHNRLYWYRQTLGQGPEFLTYFQNEAQLEKSRLLSDRFSAERPKGSFSTLEIQRTEQGDSAMYLCASRDRDTGELFFGEGSRLTVL.